Described below is a single T cell receptor beta chain sequence and its context. Its antigen is currently unknown. TCRdb processed the 5' RACE reads anew with MiXCR; each CDR3 protein has one entry. The repertoire holds about 59,000 distinct CDR3 sequences, with around 24% as singletons. Specified time point: technical triplicate 2. Trimming took 5 bases from V and 2 from J, leaving 15 bases between them. Germline-derived CDR1 and CDR2 are SGHVS and FQNEAQ. The CDR3 contains 15 residues. The source of the sample is a study of neurological immune-mediated disorders. Study-wide findings and caveats: There were no CDR3 amino acid sequences shared by expanded clones across subjects, a result suggesting private repertoires in all groups.

The source material was PBMCs. V is TRBV7-8 and J is TRBJ2-5; TRBD1 or TRBD2 may be the D gene (5 bases each). This sequence was found in a man aged 55-75 years with HTLV-1-associated myelopathy (HAM/TSP). CDR3 DNA: TGTGCCAGCAGCAGACCCGGGACGCATCAAGAGACCCAGTACTTC. Its protein product is CASSRPGTHQETQYF.